Below are 10 T cell receptor beta chains sequenced from a single sample in a study of monozygotic twins with inflammatory bowel disease. For each CDR3 protein, TCRdb gives one entry from its re-call of the 5' RACE reads, without DNA. This sample contains some 200,000 distinct CDR3 sequences. Sequencing was carried out using blood. These receptors all come from a human donor with ulcerative colitis or Crohn's disease, or a healthy co-twin of an affected twin (not recorded which).

This chain connects TRBV7-3 to TRBJ2-3; TCRdb gives TRBD2 as the D gene, but with no DNA this cannot be confirmed. The CDR3 runs to 16 residues. Germline V gene sequence: CDR1 SGHTA, CDR2 FQGTGA. The CDR3 spells CASSLMAGGAWDTQYF.

The V gene is TRBV20-1, the J gene TRBJ1-1; without DNA, the TCRdb call of TRBD1 cannot be checked. Germline V gives CDR1 DFQATT, CDR2 SNEGSKA (reference sequence). CDR3 length equals 13 residues. The CDR3 is CSASRGEVTEAFF.

The chain uses TRBV15 and TRBJ2-6; absent DNA, TCRdb's TRBD2 call cannot be checked. The CDR3 is 19 amino acids. CDR1 is LNHNV, CDR2 YYDKDF, per germline (reference sequence). CDR3: CATSRDYAGVSSGANVLTF. Full variable domain (missing parts from reference TRBV15 and TRBJ2-6): DAMVIQNPRYQVTQFGKPVTLSCSQTLNHNVMYWYQQKSSQAPKLLFHYYDKDFNNEADTPDNFQSRRPNTSFCFLDIRSPGLGDTAMYLCATSRDYAGVSSGANVLTFGAGSRLTVL.

The chain recombines TRBV6-1 with TRBJ2-1; the D gene TCRdb calls, TRBD1, cannot be checked with no DNA. The germline gives CDR1 MNHNS, CDR2 SASEGT. The CDR3 runs 15 residues. The CDR3 region is CASSEDTGPYNEQFF.

V is TRBV6-5 and J is TRBJ2-5; TCRdb indicates TRBD1, and absent DNA this call remains unverified. CDR3 length: 16 residues. CDR1 and CDR2 from the germline V gene are MNHEY and SVGAGI. The CDR3 sequence: CASSYSYRGKGETQYF.

This chain connects TRBV4-1 to TRBJ1-4; TCRdb proposes TRBD1, but this gene call is untestable without DNA. This CDR3 contains 15 residues. CDR1 is MGHRA and CDR2 is YSYEKL in the germline V gene. The CDR3 reads CASSRQGATNEKLFF.

The chain employs TRBV5-5 and TRBJ2-7; the D call of TRBD2 rests on TCRdb alone, since no DNA is present to check it. In germline, CDR1 is SGHKS, CDR2 YYEKEE (reference sequence). The CDR3 loop spans 16 amino acids. CDR3 residues: CASSFTVAGISYEQYF.

The chain employs TRBV5-1 and TRBJ2-7; TCRdb calls TRBD1, which cannot be checked without DNA. The CDR3 spans 15 residues. Germline V lookup: CDR1 SGHRS, CDR2 YFSETQ. CDR3 amino acids: CASSLQGQSSYEQYF.

The chain has TRBV14 and TRBJ2-3. CDR1 is SGHDN, CDR2 FVKESK, per germline. CDR3 length: 15 residues. The CDR3 loop reads CASSQSYGSTDTQYF.

This rearrangement joins TRBV6-5 to TRBJ1-2. Germline CDR1 and CDR2: MNHEY and SVGAGI. The CDR3 covers 13 residues. This CDR3 is CASSYSTGPGYTF.